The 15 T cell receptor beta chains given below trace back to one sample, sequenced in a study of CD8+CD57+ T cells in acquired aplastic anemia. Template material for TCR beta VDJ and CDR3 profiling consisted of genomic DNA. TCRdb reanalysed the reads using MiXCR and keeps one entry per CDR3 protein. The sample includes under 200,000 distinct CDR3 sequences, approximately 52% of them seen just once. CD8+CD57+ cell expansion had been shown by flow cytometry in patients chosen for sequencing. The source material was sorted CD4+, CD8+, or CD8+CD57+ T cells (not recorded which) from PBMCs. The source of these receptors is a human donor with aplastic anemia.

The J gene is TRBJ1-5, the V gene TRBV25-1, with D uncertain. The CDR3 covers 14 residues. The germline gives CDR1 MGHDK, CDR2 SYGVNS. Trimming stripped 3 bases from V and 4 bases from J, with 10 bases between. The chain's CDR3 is CASSDGVGNQPQHF. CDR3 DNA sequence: TGTGCCAGCAGTGACGGTGTTGGAAATCAGCCCCAGCATTTT.

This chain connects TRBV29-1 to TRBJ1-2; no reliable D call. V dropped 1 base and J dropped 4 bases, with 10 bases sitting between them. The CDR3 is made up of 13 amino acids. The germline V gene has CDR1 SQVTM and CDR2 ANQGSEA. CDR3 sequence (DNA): TGCAGCGTTGAAGGGGTTGACGGCTATGGCTACACCTTC. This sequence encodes CSVEGVDGYGYTF. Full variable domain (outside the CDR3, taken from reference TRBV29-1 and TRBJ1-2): SAVISQKPSRDICQRGTSLTIQCQVDSQVTMMFWYRQQPGQSLTLIATANQGSEATYESGFVIDKFPISRPNLTFSTLTVSNMSPEDSSIYLCSVEGVDGYGYTFGSGTRLTVV.

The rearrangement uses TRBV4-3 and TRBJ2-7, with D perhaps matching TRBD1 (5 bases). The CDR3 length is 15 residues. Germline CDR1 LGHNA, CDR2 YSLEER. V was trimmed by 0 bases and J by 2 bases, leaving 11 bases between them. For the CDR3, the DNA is TGCGCCAGCAGCCAAGATAGGGCAGGGCCCTACGAGCAGTACTTC. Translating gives CASSQDRAGPYEQYF.

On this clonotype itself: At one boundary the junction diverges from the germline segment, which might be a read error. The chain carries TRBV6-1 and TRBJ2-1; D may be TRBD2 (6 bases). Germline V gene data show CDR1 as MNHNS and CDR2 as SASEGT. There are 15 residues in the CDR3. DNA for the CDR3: TGTGCCAGCAGTCTAGATTACGGGACTCTCCAGCCGATTGTCTTC. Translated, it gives CASSLDYGTLQPIVF.

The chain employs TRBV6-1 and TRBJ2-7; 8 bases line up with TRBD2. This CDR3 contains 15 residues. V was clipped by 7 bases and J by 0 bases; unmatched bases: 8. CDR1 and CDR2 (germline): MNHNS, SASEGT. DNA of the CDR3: TGTGCCAGCAAGAGGGCGGGGGGCAACTCCTACGAGCAGTACTTC. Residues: CASKRAGGNSYEQYF.

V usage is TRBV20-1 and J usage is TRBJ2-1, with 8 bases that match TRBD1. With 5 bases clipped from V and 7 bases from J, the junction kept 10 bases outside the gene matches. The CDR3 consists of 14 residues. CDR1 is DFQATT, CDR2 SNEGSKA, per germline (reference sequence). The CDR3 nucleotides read TGCAGTGCTGCCTCAGGGGGCGCGGGGAATGAGCAGTTCTTC. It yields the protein CSAASGGAGNEQFF.

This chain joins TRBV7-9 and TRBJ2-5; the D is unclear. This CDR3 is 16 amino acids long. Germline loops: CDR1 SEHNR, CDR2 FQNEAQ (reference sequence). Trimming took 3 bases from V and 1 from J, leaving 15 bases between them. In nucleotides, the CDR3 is TGTGCCAGCAGCTTTAGTATAGTCTCCCGCCAAGAGACCCAGTACTTC. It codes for CASSFSIVSRQETQYF.

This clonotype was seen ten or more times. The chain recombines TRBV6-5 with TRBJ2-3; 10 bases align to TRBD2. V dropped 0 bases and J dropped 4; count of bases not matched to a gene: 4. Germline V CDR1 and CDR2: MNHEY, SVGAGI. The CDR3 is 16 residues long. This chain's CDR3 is CASSYSASGSPDTQYF. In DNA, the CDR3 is TGTGCCAGCAGTTACTCGGCTAGCGGGAGCCCAGATACGCAGTATTTT.

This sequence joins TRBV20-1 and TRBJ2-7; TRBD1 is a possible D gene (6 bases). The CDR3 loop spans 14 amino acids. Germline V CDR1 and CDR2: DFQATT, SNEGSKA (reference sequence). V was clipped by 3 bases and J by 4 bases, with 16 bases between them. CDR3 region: CSASRLSQGYEQYF. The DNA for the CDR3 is TGCAGTGCTAGCCGATTATCACAGGGTTACGAGCAGTACTTC.

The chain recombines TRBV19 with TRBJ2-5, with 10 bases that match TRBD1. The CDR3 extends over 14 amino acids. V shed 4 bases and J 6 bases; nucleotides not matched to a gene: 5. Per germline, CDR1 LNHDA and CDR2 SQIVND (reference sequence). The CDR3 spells CASSSGQGVKTQYF. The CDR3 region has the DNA TGTGCCAGTAGTAGCGGACAGGGGGTAAAGACCCAGTACTTC.

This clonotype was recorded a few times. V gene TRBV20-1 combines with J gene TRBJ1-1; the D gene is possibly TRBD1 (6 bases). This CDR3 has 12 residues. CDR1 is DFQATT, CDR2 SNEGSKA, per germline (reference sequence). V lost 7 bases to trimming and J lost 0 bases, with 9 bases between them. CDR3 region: CSVNRVNTEAFF. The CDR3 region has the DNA TGCAGTGTTAACAGGGTGAACACTGAAGCTTTCTTT.

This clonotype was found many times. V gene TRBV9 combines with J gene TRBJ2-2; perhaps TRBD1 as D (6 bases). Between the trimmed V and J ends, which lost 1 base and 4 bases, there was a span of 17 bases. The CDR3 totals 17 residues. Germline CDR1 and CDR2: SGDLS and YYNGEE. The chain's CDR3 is CASSVHLWWGRTGELFF. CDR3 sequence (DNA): TGTGCCAGCAGCGTACATCTCTGGTGGGGGCGCACCGGGGAGCTGTTTTTT.

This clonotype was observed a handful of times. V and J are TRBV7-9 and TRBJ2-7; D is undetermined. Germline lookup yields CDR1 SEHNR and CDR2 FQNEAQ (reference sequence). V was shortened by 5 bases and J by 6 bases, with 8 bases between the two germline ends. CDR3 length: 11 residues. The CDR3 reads CASSPRIEQYF. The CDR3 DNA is TGTGCCAGCAGCCCGCGGATCGAGCAGTACTTC. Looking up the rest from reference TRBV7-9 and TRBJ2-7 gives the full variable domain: DTGVSQNPRHKITKRGQNVTFRCDPISEHNRLYWYRQTLGQGPEFLTYFQNEAQLEKSRLLSDRFSAERPKGSFSTLEIQRTEQGDSAMYLCASSPRIEQYFGPGTRLTVT.

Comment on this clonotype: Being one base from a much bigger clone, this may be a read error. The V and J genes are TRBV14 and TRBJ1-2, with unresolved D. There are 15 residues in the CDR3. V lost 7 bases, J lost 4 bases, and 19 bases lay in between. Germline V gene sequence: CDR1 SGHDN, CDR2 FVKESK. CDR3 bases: TGTGCCAGCACCCCCCAGCCCGGCGGTCTCTATGGCTACACCTTC. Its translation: CASTPQPGGLYGYTF.

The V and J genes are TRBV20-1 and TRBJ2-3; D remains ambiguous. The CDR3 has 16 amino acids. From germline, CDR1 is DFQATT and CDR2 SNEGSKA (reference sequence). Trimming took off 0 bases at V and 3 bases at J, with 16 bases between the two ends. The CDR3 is CSARDLRIHSTDTQYF. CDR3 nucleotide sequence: TGCAGTGCTAGAGATTTGAGGATCCATTCGACAGATACGCAGTATTTT.